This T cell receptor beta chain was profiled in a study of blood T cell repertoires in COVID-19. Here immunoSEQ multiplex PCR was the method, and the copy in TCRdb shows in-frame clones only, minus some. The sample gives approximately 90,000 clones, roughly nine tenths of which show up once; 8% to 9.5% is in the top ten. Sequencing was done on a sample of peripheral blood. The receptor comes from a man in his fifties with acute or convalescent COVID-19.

CDR3 coding DNA: TGTGCCATCAGTTTACAGACGAACACTGAAGCTTTCTTT. This sequence encodes CAISLQTNTEAFF. The chain links TRBV10-3 to TRBJ1-1; no definite D call. There are 13 residues in the CDR3. V lost 5 bases to trimming and J lost 1 base, with 8 bases between them. Germline V gives CDR1 ENHRY, CDR2 SYGVKD.